These 11 T cell receptor beta chains originate from one sample sequenced in a study of blood T cell repertoires in COVID-19. The table came from immunoSEQ multiplex PCR; TCRdb's copy has only in-frame clones and leaves some out. The sample lists 60,000 to 70,000 clones, 75% to 95% occurring once. The specimen sequenced was peripheral blood. The receptors shown here come from a human donor with active COVID-19. The donor label of this sample is uncertain.

The J gene is TRBJ2-2, the V gene TRBV9, with 14 bases aligning to TRBD2. The CDR3 loop spans 17 amino acids. With V trimmed by 3 bases and J by 6 bases, 7 bases remained unmatched. Germline V gene data show CDR1 as SGDLS and CDR2 as YYNGEE. The CDR3 loop reads CASSGGTSGRGAGELFF. In DNA, the CDR3 is TGTGCCAGCAGCGGCGGGACTAGCGGGAGAGGGGCCGGGGAGCTGTTTTTT.

The CDR3 protein is CASSIEGRHSGANVLTF. The CDR3 nucleotides are TGTGCCAGTAGTATAGAGGGCAGACACTCTGGGGCCAACGTCCTGACTTTC. The chain uses TRBV19 and TRBJ2-6; no clear D gene. The CDR3 is 17 residues long. Germline-derived CDR1 and CDR2 are LNHDA and SQIVND (reference sequence). V lost 0 bases and J 0 bases, leaving 9 bases between the germline ends.

This chain connects TRBV28 to TRBJ2-3; possibly TRBD1 for D (6 bases). The V gene lost 3 bases and the J gene lost 0 bases, with 13 bases spanning the gap. The CDR3 covers 16 residues. CDR1 and CDR2 (germline): MDHEN, SYDVKM. The DNA for the CDR3 is TGTGCCAGCAGTTTTCTACAGGGCCCTAGCACAGATACGCAGTATTTT. It codes for CASSFLQGPSTDTQYF.

The chain recombines TRBV18 with TRBJ1-1, with 7 bases lining up with TRBD1. Unmatched junction bases numbered 1, after V lost 3 bases and J lost 0 bases. Germline V gene data show CDR1 as KGHSH and CDR2 as LQKENI. The CDR3 is made up of 14 amino acids. The CDR3 region is CASSPDRVNTEAFF. The CDR3 DNA reads TGTGCCAGCTCACCTGACAGGGTGAACACTGAAGCTTTCTTT.

This clone has just one count. The gene calls are TRBV28 and TRBJ2-1; 9 bases match TRBD1. Per germline, CDR1 MDHEN and CDR2 SYDVKM. This CDR3 is 14 amino acids long. Trimming took 3 bases from V and 8 from J; bases not matched to a gene: 5. In nucleotides, the CDR3 is TGTGCCAGCAGTTTCGGGACAGGGATCTATGAGCAGTTCTTC. It encodes CASSFGTGIYEQFF.

The rearrangement links TRBV9 to TRBJ2-1; TRBD1 aligns across 9 bases. After removal of 3 bases from V and 15 bases from J, the junction contained 13 bases not matched to a gene. The CDR3 has 14 residues. Germline V gene lookup returns CDR1 SGDLS and CDR2 YYNGEE. CDR3 in DNA: TGTGCCAGCAGCGGCAGTCCCGGGACAGGGTTGAGGTTCTTC. Its translation is CASSGSPGTGLRFF.

J is TRBJ1-2 and V is TRBV27; D may be TRBD1 (6 bases). Germline V gene sequence: CDR1 MNHEY, CDR2 SMNVEV (reference sequence). The CDR3 consists of 15 residues. Trimming pared 6 bases from V and 0 bases from J, leaving 14 bases between. This chain's CDR3 is CASSRTGQTNYGYTF. The CDR3 DNA follows: TGTGCCAGCAGCCGTACTGGACAGACTAACTATGGCTACACCTTC.

This clone was found once. This rearrangement joins TRBV9 to TRBJ2-7; 7 nucleotides agree with TRBD2. CDR1 is SGDLS and CDR2 is YYNGEE in the germline V gene. The CDR3 spans 16 residues. After removal of 3 bases from V and 0 bases from J, the junction contained 9 bases not matched to a gene. For the CDR3, the DNA is TGTGCCAGCAGCGGTGGTGGGGCTAGCGGCTCCTACGAGCAGTACTTC. Protein product: CASSGGGASGSYEQYF.

V and J are TRBV6-5 and TRBJ2-2, with TRBD1 identical over 8 bases. Germline-derived CDR1 and CDR2 are MNHEY and SVGAGI. The CDR3 runs 15 residues. Trimming removed 6 bases from V and 1 base from J; junction bases left unmatched: 4. CDR3 residues: CASRPRGRNTGELFF. CDR3 DNA: TGTGCCAGCAGACCCAGGGGGCGGAACACCGGGGAGCTGTTTTTT.

The chain is built from TRBV7-2 and TRBJ2-1, with 8 bases fitting TRBD1. Germline V gene sequence: CDR1 SGHTA, CDR2 FQGNSA. V gave up 5 bases and J gave up 0 bases; unmatched junction bases: 3. This CDR3 spans 15 amino acids. CDR3 region: CASSATGGSYNEQFF. Written as DNA, the CDR3 is TGTGCCAGCAGCGCTACAGGGGGCTCCTACAATGAGCAGTTCTTC.

The V call is TRBV25-1, the J call TRBJ1-1, with TRBD1 matching 7 bases. V was pared by 8 bases and J by 0 bases, with 3 bases of the junction left unmatched. The CDR3 is made up of 13 amino acids. Germline-derived CDR1 and CDR2 are MGHDK and SYGVNS. The CDR3 nucleotides read TGTGCCAGCTGGGACAGAATGAACACTGAAGCTTTCTTT. This translates into CASWDRMNTEAFF.